One sample yielded the 27 T cell receptor beta chains listed below, sequenced in a study of shared clonotypes between healthy human individuals. Generated by immunoSEQ multiplex PCR, the TCRdb table keeps only in-frame clones and is missing some. The data hold 2.3 million or so clones, with over 85% observed a single time. The sequencing input was naive CD4+ T cells from PBMCs. This sample's subset: CD45RA+ positively selected. The receptors come from a man in his late teens or twenties in good health. Some clones in this sample may be carry-over from other donors' samples.

The rearrangement links TRBV7-8 to TRBJ2-7; a possible D gene is TRBD1 (6 bases). This CDR3 has 18 residues. CDR1 SGHVS and CDR2 FQNEAQ come from the germline V gene. V was trimmed by 1 base and J by 0 bases, leaving 19 bases between them. CDR3 bases: TGTGCCAGCAGCTTAGGATTTTGGACAGCTAGGAGCTCCTACGAGCAGTACTTC. Protein sequence: CASSLGFWTARSSYEQYF.

The rearrangement links TRBV7-2 to TRBJ2-1, with TRBD2 identical over 7 bases. Per germline, CDR1 SGHTA and CDR2 FQGNSA. Unmatched junction bases numbered 6, after V lost 5 bases and J lost 8 bases. This CDR3 has 13 amino acids. The CDR3, as DNA: TGTGCCAGCAGCGGCGCCCGGGAGGATGAGCAGTTCTTC. Translation gives CASSGAREDEQFF. The whole variable domain, remainder taken from reference TRBV7-2 and TRBJ2-1, is GAGVSQSPSNKVTEKGKDVELRCDPISGHTALYWYRQSLGQGLEFLIYFQGNSAPDKSGLPSDRFSAERTGGSVSTLTIQRTQQEDSAVYLCASSGAREDEQFFGPGTRLTVL.

The V call is TRBV15, the J call TRBJ2-7; D possibly uses TRBD1 or TRBD2 (5 bases each). Trimming pared 4 bases from V and 0 bases from J, leaving 13 bases between. This CDR3 region has 15 residues. In germline, CDR1 is LNHNV, CDR2 YYDKDF (reference sequence). This CDR3 reads CATSKGRAYSYEQYF. The CDR3 nucleotides are TGTGCCACCAGCAAGGGACGGGCCTACTCCTACGAGCAGTACTTC.

The rearrangement links TRBV5-6 to TRBJ2-7, with 10 bases matching TRBD1. Germline CDR1 is SGHDT and CDR2 is YYEEEE. The V segment lost 4 bases and the J segment 2 bases; nucleotides outside the gene matches: 9. The CDR3 has 16 amino acids. This CDR3 reads CASSRPGTGAPYEQYF. The CDR3 DNA is TGTGCCAGCAGCCGACCTGGGACAGGGGCACCCTACGAGCAGTACTTC.

The rearrangement joins TRBV5-1 to TRBJ2-5, with 7 positions matching TRBD2. CDR3 length equals 14 residues. Germline loops: CDR1 SGHRS, CDR2 YFSETQ. The trim removed 0 bases at V and 9 bases at J, leaving 8 bases unmatched. The CDR3 DNA is TGCGCCAGCAGCTTGGAATGGGAGGGGCGGGCCCAGTACTTC. Its protein product is CASSLEWEGRAQYF. Combining the CDR3 with reference TRBV5-1 and TRBJ2-5 gives the whole variable domain KAGVTQTPRYLIKTRGQQVTLSCSPISGHRSVSWYQQTPGQGLQFLFEYFSETQRNKGNFPGRFSGRQFSNSRSEMNVSTLELGDSALYLCASSLEWEGRAQYFGPGTRLLVL.

The chain employs TRBV7-2 and TRBJ2-5, with D maybe TRBD1 (5 bases). With 3 bases removed from V and 1 base from J, the gap between germline ends came to 12 bases. CDR1 is SGHTA and CDR2 is FQGNSA in the germline V gene. The CDR3 is made up of 15 amino acids. For the CDR3, the DNA is TGTGCCAGCAGCTTGAACACAGGAACCCAAGAGACCCAGTACTTC. Its protein is CASSLNTGTQETQYF.

J is TRBJ2-1 and V is TRBV5-6, with 8 bases aligning to TRBD2. Trimming removed 2 bases from V and 5 bases from J; junction bases left unmatched: 6. The CDR3 has 15 amino acids. The germline V gene has CDR1 SGHDT and CDR2 YYEEEE. The CDR3: CASSFSGTRDNEQFF. The CDR3, as DNA: TGTGCCAGCAGCTTTTCCGGGACTAGGGACAATGAGCAGTTCTTC.

The chain employs TRBV28 and TRBJ2-5; TRBD2 might be the D (6 bases). V was pared by 7 bases and J by 4 bases, with 19 bases between. Germline-derived CDR1 and CDR2 are MDHEN and SYDVKM. CDR3 length: 15 amino acids. CDR3: CASTGGGVGGETQYF. Here the CDR3 DNA reads TGTGCCAGCACGGGCGGTGGGGTCGGGGGAGAGACCCAGTACTTC. The variable domain in full, completed from reference TRBV28 and TRBJ2-5, reads DVKVTQSSRYLVKRTGEKVFLECVQDMDHENMFWYRQDPGLGLRLIYFSYDVKMKEKGDIPEGYSVSREKKERFSLILESASTNQTSMYLCASTGGGVGGETQYFGPGTRLLVL.

This chain links TRBV7-2 with TRBJ1-2, with D hard to call. V shed 1 base and J shed 8 bases, with 17 bases lying between them. Germline lookup yields CDR1 SGHTA and CDR2 FQGNSA. The CDR3 covers 15 residues. CDR3 amino acids: CASSLVADWIGGYTF. The CDR3 nucleotides are TGTGCCAGCAGCTTAGTTGCCGATTGGATAGGAGGCTACACCTTC.

The chain carries TRBV28 and TRBJ1-5; D call uncertain. The CDR3 runs to 12 residues. Germline V gene lookup returns CDR1 MDHEN and CDR2 SYDVKM. Trimming took 6 bases from V and 7 from J, leaving 10 bases between them. CDR3 sequence reads: CASSPSQQPQHF. The DNA for the CDR3 is TGTGCCAGCAGCCCCAGCCAGCAGCCCCAGCATTTT.

The rearrangement uses TRBV18 and TRBJ2-7; 11 bases line up with TRBD2. The germline V gene encodes CDR1 KGHSH and CDR2 LQKENI. V shed 1 base, J shed 5 bases, and the junction held 4 bases outside the gene matches. The CDR3 extends over 15 amino acids. The CDR3, as DNA: TGTGCCAGCTCACCACTAGCGGGAGGGCCTGACGAGCAGTACTTC. This translates into CASSPLAGGPDEQYF.

V usage is TRBV28 and J usage is TRBJ2-7; 15 nucleotides match TRBD2. V lost 6 bases, J lost 3 bases, and 9 bases stayed unmatched. CDR1 is MDHEN, CDR2 SYDVKM, per germline. This CDR3 is built from 17 residues. The CDR3 region is CASSDTGTSGRIYEQYF. Written as DNA, the CDR3 is TGTGCCAGCAGCGATACCGGGACTAGCGGGAGGATCTACGAGCAGTACTTC.

In DNA form, the CDR3 reads TGTGCCCGGGGGACAGGGTCTTATGGAAACACCATATATTTT. Encoded protein: CARGTGSYGNTIYF. The gene calls are TRBV30 and TRBJ1-3, with 9 bases aligning to TRBD1. Germline CDR1 is GTSNPN and CDR2 is SVGIG (reference sequence). After removal of 8 bases from V and 3 bases from J, the junction contained 8 bases not matched to a gene. The CDR3 has 14 amino acids.

V and J are TRBV11-2 and TRBJ2-1; 7 nucleotides line up with TRBD2. This CDR3 has 17 residues. Losses at the gene ends were 1 base for V and 3 bases for J; bases not matched to a gene: 9. CDR1 is SGHAT, CDR2 FQNNGV, per germline. This CDR3 is CASSLGLTGLYYNEQFF. CDR3 sequence (DNA): TGTGCCAGCAGCTTAGGCCTCACGGGACTATACTACAATGAGCAGTTCTTC.

The chain combines TRBV28 with TRBJ1-2; D is possibly TRBD1 (5 bases). Trimming shortened V by 5 bases and J by 5 bases, and 12 bases separated the two germline ends. Per the germline V gene, CDR1 is MDHEN and CDR2 is SYDVKM. The CDR3 sequence is 13 residues long. As DNA, the CDR3 is TGTGCCAGCAGTCTTGGGAAGGGGTATGGCTACACCTTC. Its translation: CASSLGKGYGYTF.

This chain connects TRBV4-3 to TRBJ1-3; no reliable D call. This CDR3 contains 13 residues. Trimming cost V 3 bases and J 4 bases, with 7 bases left between them. Germline V gives CDR1 LGHNA, CDR2 YSLEER. The CDR3 sequence: CASSQQSGNTIYF. DNA of the CDR3: TGCGCCAGCAGCCAGCAGTCGGGAAACACCATATATTTT.

The V call is TRBV6-6, the J call TRBJ2-7; TRBD2 might be the D (5 bases). Germline CDR1 and CDR2: MNHNY and SVGAGI (reference sequence). Deletions cut 0 bases from V and 7 bases from J, with 19 bases between. This CDR3 has 16 residues. Here the CDR3 reads CASSYSLTSGVAEQYF. For the CDR3, the DNA is TGTGCCAGCAGTTACTCCCTGACAAGCGGAGTGGCGGAGCAGTACTTC.

The chain carries TRBV19 and TRBJ2-5, with TRBD2 identical over 8 bases. Germline CDR1 is LNHDA and CDR2 is SQIVND (reference sequence). V lost 9 bases to trimming and J lost 1 base; unmatched junction nucleotides: 10. The CDR3 runs to 15 residues. CDR3 nucleotide sequence: TGTGCCAGCCGGGGGTGGCTAGCGGGCCAAGAGACCCAGTACTTC. It translates to CASRGWLAGQETQYF.

The rearrangement links TRBV4-3 to TRBJ2-3, with TRBD1 matching 11 bases. From germline, CDR1 is LGHNA and CDR2 YSLEER. The CDR3 runs to 15 residues. V was pared by 4 bases and J by 7 bases, with 7 bases of the junction left unmatched. CDR3 DNA sequence: TGCGCCAGCAGCCTCTCCGGGACAGGGGGGAATACGCAGTATTTT. The encoded protein is CASSLSGTGGNTQYF.

As regards this clone: Distinct nucleotide sequences in the sample also encode this CDR3. The chain couples TRBV5-6 to TRBJ1-5; D is unresolved. V lost 2 bases to trimming and J lost 2 bases, with 5 bases between them. Germline CDR1 SGHDT, CDR2 YYEEEE. There are 13 residues in the CDR3. For the CDR3, the DNA is TGTGCCAGCAGCTTTAGGGGCAATCAGCCCCAGCATTTT. Its protein is CASSFRGNQPQHF.

As DNA, the CDR3 is TGCAGCGTTGAATCCAGCGGGAGTTCTCCCTACAATGAGCAGTTCTTC. It is translated as CSVESSGSSPYNEQFF. The V gene is TRBV29-1, the J gene TRBJ2-1, with TRBD2 matching over 8 bases. The CDR3 length is 16 residues. With V trimmed by 2 bases and J by 2 bases, 8 bases remained unmatched. Germline CDR1 is SQVTM and CDR2 is ANQGSEA.

This chain connects TRBV9 to TRBJ2-1; D unresolved. The CDR3 has 15 amino acids. V dropped 0 bases and J dropped 2 bases, with 9 bases sitting between them. Germline V lookup: CDR1 SGDLS, CDR2 YYNGEE. The CDR3 loop reads CASSVAAYPYNEQFF. The DNA of the CDR3 is TGTGCCAGCAGCGTAGCAGCATATCCCTACAATGAGCAGTTCTTC.

Points on this clone: At one end, the junction sequence differs from germline, possibly due to a read error. This chain uses TRBV28 with TRBJ2-7, with 12 bases lining up with TRBD2. From germline, CDR1 is MDHEN and CDR2 SYDVKM. The CDR3 spans 13 residues. The CDR3 loop is CASAEPGLAGIHF. The CDR3 bases are TGTGCCAGCGCTGAGCCGGGACTAGCGGGTATACACTTC. Looking up the rest from reference TRBV28 and TRBJ2-7 gives the full variable domain: DVKVTQSSRYLVKRTGEKVFLECVQDMDHENMFWYRQDPGLGLRLIYFSYDVKMKEKGDIPEGYSVSREKKERFSLILESASTNQTSMYLCASAEPGLAGIHFGPGTRLTVT.

The chain carries TRBV7-8 and TRBJ2-3, with D unresolved. The CDR3 is 15 amino acids. V was pared by 0 bases and J by 2 bases, with 9 bases between. Germline values: CDR1 SGHVS, CDR2 FQNEAQ. The CDR3 nucleotides are TGTGCCAGCAGCTTAGCGGGGTCTTACACAGATACGCAGTATTTT. This sequence encodes CASSLAGSYTDTQYF.

The chain links TRBV30 to TRBJ2-1; D is perhaps TRBD2 (7 bases). V was cut by 4 bases and J by 6 bases, with 16 bases left in between. The germline V gene encodes CDR1 GTSNPN and CDR2 SVGIG (reference sequence). The length of the CDR3 is 14 residues. CDR3 region: CAWILPGGSNEQFF. The CDR3 region has the DNA TGTGCCTGGATTCTTCCGGGGGGCTCCAATGAGCAGTTCTTC. Looking up the rest from reference TRBV30 and TRBJ2-1 gives the full variable domain: SQTIHQWPATLVQPVGSPLSLECTVEGTSNPNLYWYRQAAGRGLQLLFYSVGIGQISSEVPQNLSASRPQDRQFILSSKKLLLSDSGFYLCAWILPGGSNEQFFGPGTRLTVL.

This chain connects TRBV7-3 to TRBJ1-1; TRBD1 matches at 8 bases. The germline gives CDR1 SGHTA, CDR2 FQGTGA. The length of the CDR3 is 14 residues. Unmatched junction bases numbered 4, after V lost 2 bases and J lost 5 bases. CDR3 sequence: CASSLDRGETEAFF. The CDR3 bases are TGTGCCAGCAGCTTAGACAGGGGAGAAACTGAAGCTTTCTTT. Drawing the rest from reference TRBV7-3 and TRBJ1-1, the complete variable domain is GAGVSQTPSNKVTEKGKYVELRCDPISGHTALYWYRQSLGQGPEFLIYFQGTGAADDSGLPNDRFFAVRPEGSVSTLKIQRTERGDSAVYLCASSLDRGETEAFFGQGTRLTVV.

This chain joins TRBV27 and TRBJ2-7; TRBD1 agrees at 9 bases. The CDR3 length is 16 residues. Looked up from germline, CDR1 is MNHEY and CDR2 is SMNVEV (reference sequence). V lost 0 bases to trimming and J lost 1 base; unmatched junction nucleotides: 4. CDR3: CASSLSGTGYSYEQYF. In nucleotides, the CDR3 is TGTGCCAGCAGTTTATCGGGGACAGGGTATTCCTACGAGCAGTACTTC.